This TCR beta chain was identified during a study of T cell responses to AZD1222 COVID-19 vaccine. TCRdb keeps only in-frame clones here, not all; method: immunoSEQ multiplex PCR. The data show 90,000 to 150,000 clones, with around 90% seen just once and approximately 2.5% held by the top ten. On this clone: The antigen remains unidentified.

Germline V gives CDR1 MNHEY, CDR2 SMNVEV (reference sequence). The CDR3 has 15 amino acids. V was clipped by 8 bases and J by 5 bases; unmatched bases: 9. Notes on the study in general: The donor cohort was predominantly white British with a female majority, and clonal diversity may have been underestimated.

The rearrangement links TRBV27 to TRBJ1-1, with 12 bases identical to TRBD1. The sample consisted of peripheral blood, taken 28 days after the second AZD1222 dose. This sequence was found in an adult who received the AZD1222 COVID-19 vaccine. CDR3 amino acids: CASGGTGGIDTEAFF. For the CDR3, the DNA is TGTGCCAGCGGTGGGACAGGGGGCATAGATACTGAAGCTTTCTTT.